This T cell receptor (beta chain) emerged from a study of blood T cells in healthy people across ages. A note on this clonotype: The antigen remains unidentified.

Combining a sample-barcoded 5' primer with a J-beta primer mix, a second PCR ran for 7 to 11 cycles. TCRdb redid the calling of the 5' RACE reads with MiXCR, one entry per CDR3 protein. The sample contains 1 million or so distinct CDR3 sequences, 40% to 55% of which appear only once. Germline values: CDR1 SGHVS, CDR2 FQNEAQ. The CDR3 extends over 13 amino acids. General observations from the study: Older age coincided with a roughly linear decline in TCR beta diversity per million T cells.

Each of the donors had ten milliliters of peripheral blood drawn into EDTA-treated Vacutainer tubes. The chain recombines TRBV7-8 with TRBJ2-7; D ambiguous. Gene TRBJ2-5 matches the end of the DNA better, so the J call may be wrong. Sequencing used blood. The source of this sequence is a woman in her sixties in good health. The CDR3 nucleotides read TGTGCCAGCAGCGTATCTGCACGCGGGACCCAGTACTTC. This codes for CASSVSARGTQYF.